The T cell receptor beta chain under discussion was sequenced for a study of blood T cells in healthy people across ages. Whole-study findings and limits: Roughly linear declines in TCR beta diversity per million T cells occurred with age.

Unmatched junction bases numbered 6, after V lost 5 bases and J lost 3 bases. This CDR3 contains 15 residues. In germline, CDR1 is SGHAT, CDR2 FQNNGV. This clonotype was counted only a few times. The target antigen is unknown. A second 7 to 11 cycle PCR used barcoded and J-beta primers. From the 5' RACE reads, TCRdb called clonotypes with MiXCR, one entry per CDR3 protein. The sample lists under 800,000 distinct CDR3 sequences, under 25% occurring once. The origin of this receptor is a man between 65 and 85 years old in good health. The source material was blood. This chain uses TRBV11-2 with TRBJ2-3, with 9 bases identical to TRBD1. The CDR3 loop is CASSLVTGGTDTQYF. The CDR3 coding sequence is TGTGCCAGCAGCCTCGTGACAGGGGGTACAGATACGCAGTATTTT. Supplemented by reference TRBV11-2 and TRBJ2-3, the full variable domain reads EAGVAQSPRYKIIEKRQSVAFWCNPISGHATLYWYQQILGQGPKLLIQFQNNGVVDDSQLPKDRFSAERLKGVDSTLKIQPAKLEDSAVYLCASSLVTGGTDTQYFGPGTRLTVL.